The 17 T cell receptor beta chains below were found in one sample sequenced in a study of blood T cells in healthy people across ages. The authors ran a second PCR of roughly 6 to 12 cycles using a sample-barcoded 5' primer and a J-beta primer mix. TCRdb ran MiXCR on the 5' RACE reads and lists one entry per CDR3 protein. The profile shows some 760,000 distinct CDR3 sequences, 20% to 25% of them singletons. The sample also formed part of further work on T cells of mothers and their children.

Sequences were obtained from blood. Receptors originate from a boy aged 5-17 years in good health.

The chain recombines TRBV19 with TRBJ2-1, with D perhaps matching TRBD2 (6 bases). The germline V gene has CDR1 LNHDA and CDR2 SQIVND (reference sequence). The V gene lost 5 bases and the J gene lost 5 bases, with 13 bases spanning the gap. The CDR3 covers 14 residues. The CDR3 sequence: CASSAPGVNNEQFF. CDR3 nucleotides: TGTGCCAGTAGTGCCCCGGGAGTCAACAATGAGCAGTTCTTC.

This chain connects TRBV4-1 to TRBJ1-1, with TRBD1 identical over 7 bases. The CDR3 covers 15 residues. With 2 bases clipped from V and 5 bases from J, the junction kept 8 bases outside the gene matches. CDR1 and CDR2 (germline): MGHRA, YSYEKL. CDR3 residues: CASSQIPGGETEAFF. CDR3 sequence (DNA): TGCGCCAGCAGCCAAATCCCAGGGGGGGAAACTGAAGCTTTCTTT.

This clonotype was observed at least ten times. The rearrangement links TRBV13 to TRBJ2-4; TRBD2 might be the D (5 bases). This CDR3 region has 16 residues. Trimming took 2 bases from V and 1 from J, leaving 12 bases between them. Germline lookup yields CDR1 PRHDT and CDR2 FYEKMQ (reference sequence). The CDR3 loop reads CASSLKDGMAKNIQYF. CDR3 DNA: TGTGCCAGCAGCTTAAAGGACGGGATGGCCAAAAACATTCAGTACTTC.

This clonotype appeared a few times. CDR3 nucleotide sequence: TGTGCCAGCAGCTTATCAACAGGGTACGAGCAGTACTTC. It is translated as CASSLSTGYEQYF. The chain combines TRBV7-2 with TRBJ2-7, with D tentatively TRBD1 (6 bases). The CDR3 has 13 amino acids. The V end lost 2 bases, the J end lost 4 bases, and 9 bases lay between the germline ends. Germline V gene sequence: CDR1 SGHTA, CDR2 FQGNSA.

There are a few counts of this clonotype. The DNA of the CDR3 is TGTGCCAGCAGTTTTGGGGGCCCTGGATCCTACAATGAGCAGTTCTTC. Residues: CASSFGGPGSYNEQFF. V is TRBV12-3 or TRBV12-4 and J is TRBJ2-1, with a weak D call TRBD1 (6 bases). The CDR3 covers 16 residues. V shed 3 bases and J shed 1 base, with 13 bases lying between them.

Comment on this clonotype: A read error may produce the germline difference seen at one junction end. The CDR3 region is CASSLESLAGPYEQYF. CDR3 sequence (DNA): TGCGCCAGCAGTTTGGAATCTCTAGCGGGACCCTACGAGCAGTACTTC. V usage is TRBV5-1 and J usage is TRBJ2-7, with 9 bases matching TRBD2. This CDR3 is built from 16 residues. CDR1 and CDR2 from the germline V gene are SGHRS and YFSETQ.

This clonotype was observed a handful of times. The rearrangement uses TRBV4-1 and TRBJ2-2, with D uncertain. The germline CDR1 and CDR2 sequences are MGHRA and YSYEKL. The CDR3 has 15 residues. V was trimmed by 0 bases and J by 1 base, leaving 6 bases between them. DNA for the CDR3: TGCGCCAGCAGCCAAGATGCACTGAACACCGGGGAGCTGTTTTTT. It encodes CASSQDALNTGELFF.

This clonotype was seen more than once but under ten times. V is TRBV7-9 and J is TRBJ1-1; D unresolved. The V end was cut by 5 bases, the J end by 0 bases, with 13 bases between. The CDR3 runs 15 residues. Germline lookup yields CDR1 SEHNR and CDR2 FQNEAQ (reference sequence). DNA of the CDR3: TGTGCCAGCAGCCGAAGTTCAGGATTGAACACTGAAGCTTTCTTT. It yields the protein CASSRSSGLNTEAFF.

The genes are TRBV10-3 and TRBJ2-1, with TRBD2 matching over 7 bases. This CDR3 has 15 residues. Germline assignment: CDR1 ENHRY and CDR2 SYGVKD. The V and J ends lost 7 bases and 4 bases, in that order; junction bases with no gene match: 10. The CDR3 spells CAIMGRRENYNEQFF. CDR3 coding DNA: TGTGCCATCATGGGAAGGCGGGAGAATTACAATGAGCAGTTCTTC.

This clonotype has a handful of counts. V usage is TRBV5-6 and J usage is TRBJ2-5, with TRBD1 matching 9 bases. The CDR3 extends over 14 amino acids. Germline V gene sequence: CDR1 SGHDT, CDR2 YYEEEE. Trimming took 5 bases from V and 3 from J; bases not matched to a gene: 5. CDR3 loop: CASSDRGGEETQYF. CDR3 DNA: TGTGCCAGCAGTGACAGGGGGGGTGAAGAGACCCAGTACTTC.

This clonotype was picked up many times. The chain has TRBV12-3 or TRBV12-4 and TRBJ2-2; D may be TRBD2 (5 bases). V lost 6 bases, J lost 6 bases, and 8 bases lay in between. The CDR3 contains 12 residues. This CDR3 reads CASSRGAGELFF. The DNA for the CDR3 is TGTGCCAGCAGCCGGGGTGCCGGGGAGCTGTTTTTT.

The CDR3 DNA is TGTGCTAGTGGTTTGTATGGGCAGCCCCAGCATTTT. Its translation is CASGLYGQPQHF. V and J are TRBV12-5 and TRBJ1-5; D gene unclear. The CDR3 spans 12 residues. The germline V gene has CDR1 LGHNT and CDR2 FRNRAP. Trimming took 2 bases from V and 7 from J, leaving 6 bases between them.

The chain is built from TRBV3-1 and TRBJ2-7; 7 nucleotides agree with TRBD1. V lost 6 bases to trimming and J lost 5 bases; unmatched junction nucleotides: 7. CDR3 length: 13 residues. Looked up from germline, CDR1 is LGHDT and CDR2 is YNNKEL (reference sequence). CDR3 sequence reads: CASRKDTGDEQYF. CDR3 nucleotide sequence: TGTGCCAGCAGGAAAGATACAGGGGACGAGCAGTACTTC.

This clonotype was seen more than once but under ten times. This chain uses TRBV28 with TRBJ2-5; D is ambiguous. The CDR3 has 14 amino acids. The V end was cut by 4 bases, the J end by 6 bases, with 15 bases between. The V gene's germline CDR1 is MDHEN and CDR2 SYDVKM. The CDR3 region is CASSSPLVWQTQYF. Written as DNA, the CDR3 is TGTGCCAGCAGTTCTCCCTTGGTTTGGCAGACCCAGTACTTC. Complete variable domain (other parts from reference TRBV28 and TRBJ2-5): DVKVTQSSRYLVKRTGEKVFLECVQDMDHENMFWYRQDPGLGLRLIYFSYDVKMKEKGDIPEGYSVSREKKERFSLILESASTNQTSMYLCASSSPLVWQTQYFGPGTRLLVL.

On this clonotype: A read error may account for a junction end that differs from germline. This chain joins TRBV2 and TRBJ1-2, with a weak D call TRBD1 (6 bases). The germline CDR1 and CDR2 sequences are SNHLY and FYNNEI. The CDR3 contains 13 residues. CDR3 amino acids: CVSRSGANYGYTF. CDR3 nucleotide sequence: TGTGTCAGCAGATCAGGGGCTAACTATGGCTACACCTTC.

V gene TRBV20-1 combines with J gene TRBJ2-7; D gene uncertain. This CDR3 contains 14 residues. Germline assignment: CDR1 DFQATT and CDR2 SNEGSKA (reference sequence). The germline V and J ends were trimmed by 5 bases and 6 bases, with 20 bases remaining between them. The CDR3 DNA reads as TGCAGTGCTCGACTCTCCTTCGGGTCGGGCGAGCAGTACTTC. It yields the protein CSARLSFGSGEQYF.

This sequence joins TRBV11-3 and TRBJ1-1, with D possibly matching TRBD1 (6 bases). Deletions cut 2 bases from V and 11 bases from J, with 18 bases between. The CDR3 runs 14 residues. The germline V gene has CDR1 SGHNT and CDR2 YENEEA. As DNA, the CDR3 is TGTGCCAGCAGCTTACTGGGCGCGCCGAGGGGGGCTTTCTTT. This gives the protein CASSLLGAPRGAFF.